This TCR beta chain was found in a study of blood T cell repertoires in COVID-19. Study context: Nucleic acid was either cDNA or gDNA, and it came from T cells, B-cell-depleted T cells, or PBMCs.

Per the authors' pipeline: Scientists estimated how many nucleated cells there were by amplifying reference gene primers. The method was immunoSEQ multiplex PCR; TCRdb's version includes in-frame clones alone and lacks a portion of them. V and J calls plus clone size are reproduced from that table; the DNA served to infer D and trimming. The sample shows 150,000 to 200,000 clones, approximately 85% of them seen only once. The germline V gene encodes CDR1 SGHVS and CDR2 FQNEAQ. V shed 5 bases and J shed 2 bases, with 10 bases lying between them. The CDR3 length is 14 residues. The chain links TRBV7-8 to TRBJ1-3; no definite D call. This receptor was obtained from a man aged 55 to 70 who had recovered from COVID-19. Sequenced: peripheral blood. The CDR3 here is CASSRSGTGNTIYF. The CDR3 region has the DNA TGTGCCAGCAGCCGCAGCGGGACTGGAAACACCATATATTTT.